Included here is one T cell receptor beta chain sequence, with context. The method was immunoSEQ multiplex PCR; TCRdb's version includes in-frame clones alone and lacks a portion of them. The sample shows nearly 80,000 clones, more than 80% of them seen only once. These data belong to a study of T cell changes during pregnancy in multiple sclerosis. V was pared by 3 bases and J by 4 bases, with 9 bases of the junction left unmatched. In germline, CDR1 is SGHRS, CDR2 YFSETQ. The CDR3 runs 15 residues. The receptor was isolated from a female donor with multiple sclerosis, enrolled in a pregnancy study. The sample here was CD4+ T cells from peripheral blood mononuclear cells, taken before pregnancy. V is TRBV5-1 and J is TRBJ2-7; TRBD2 matches at 8 bases. The CDR3 DNA reads as TGCGCCAGCAGCTCCGGGACTAGTGTGAGTTACGAGCAGTACTTC. Encoded protein: CASSSGTSVSYEQYF.